These T cell receptor beta chains were read from a single sample in a study of response to subunit inactivated influenza vaccine. MiXCR was run by TCRdb on the RT-PCR reads, yielding one entry per CDR3 protein. This table holds under 950,000 distinct CDR3 sequences, 21% found once. The sample was PBMCs from blood, taken roughly 5 days after vaccination. The source is a man aged 50-59 years who received an inactivated influenza vaccine. The CDR3 runs from the conserved cysteine through the conserved F or W. D genes are given only for firm matches. Clone sizes are given selectively: once, few, many, or a class where the clone is expanded.

D: TRBD2; J: TRBJ2-7; V: TRBV20-1; size: few; DNA: TGCTTGTATTTCAGGGGCATAGGACTAGCGGGAGGAAGAACCTACGAGCAGTACTTC; CDR3: CLYFRGIGLAGGRTYEQYF
D: .; J: TRBJ2-5; V: TRBV3-1; size: .; DNA: TGTGCCAGCAGCCAAGTAAGGGATATGGAGACCCAGTACTTC; CDR3: CASSQVRDMETQYF
D: .; J: TRBJ1-5; V: TRBV10-3; size: few; DNA: TGTGCCATCAGTTCAGGGAATCAGCCCCAGCATTTT; CDR3: CAISSGNQPQHF
D: TRBD2; J: TRBJ2-7; V: TRBV27; size: few; DNA: TGTGCCAGCAGTTTAGGGCTAGCGGGAAATAACGAGCAGTACTTC; CDR3: CASSLGLAGNNEQYF
D: .; J: TRBJ2-1; V: TRBV7-2; size: .; DNA: TGTGCCAGCAGGAATGGAGGGTACAATGAGCAGTTCTTC; CDR3: CASRNGGYNEQFF
D: .; J: TRBJ2-7; V: TRBV29-1; size: few; DNA: TGCAGCGTATTCGGGGCAGAGCAGTACTTC; CDR3: CSVFGAEQYF
D: .; J: TRBJ2-5; V: TRBV5-6; size: .; DNA: TGTGCCAGCAGCTCAACACTAGAGGCCCAAGAGACCCAGTACTTC; CDR3: CASSSTLEAQETQYF
D: .; J: TRBJ2-7; V: TRBV28; size: .; DNA: TGTGCCAGCAGTTTTAGGGGGGACCGACCCTGGGGCGAGCAGTACTTC; CDR3: CASSFRGDRPWGEQYF
D: .; J: TRBJ2-5; V: TRBV11-2; size: .; DNA: TGTGCCAGCAGCTTAGATTCCCCGGGACTCATACAAGAGACCCAGTACTTC; CDR3: CASSLDSPGLIQETQYF
D: TRBD2; J: TRBJ2-7; V: TRBV10-3; size: few; DNA: TGTGCCATCAGTCCTAGCGGGAGGAACTCCTACGAGCAGTACTTC; CDR3: CAISPSGRNSYEQYF
D: TRBD1; J: TRBJ2-5; V: TRBV4-1; size: .; DNA: TGCGCCAGCAGCCAACCGGGACAGGGGAGGGAGACCCAGTACTTC; CDR3: CASSQPGQGRETQYF
D: .; J: TRBJ2-1; V: TRBV7-2; size: few; DNA: TGTGCCAGCAGCGCCCACCGGGACATAACGAAAAATGAGCAGTTCTTC; CDR3: CASSAHRDITKNEQFF
D: TRBD2; J: TRBJ2-1; V: TRBV5-1; size: few; DNA: TGCGCCAGCAGCTCTGCTAGCGGGAGTAGTTCCTACAATGAGCAGTTCTTC; CDR3: CASSSASGSSSYNEQFF
D: .; J: TRBJ1-1; V: TRBV5-1; size: few; DNA: TGCGCCAGCAGCACTGGACAGTTGGGGACTGAAGCTTTCTTT; CDR3: CASSTGQLGTEAFF
D: .; J: TRBJ2-7; V: TRBV29-1; size: .; DNA: TGCAGCGTTGCCCTAGATTTCTCCTACGAGCAGTACTTC; CDR3: CSVALDFSYEQYF
D: .; J: TRBJ2-3; V: TRBV20-1; size: many; DNA: TGCAGTGCTACAGGGTCAGATACGCAGTATTTT; CDR3: CSATGSDTQYF
D: .; J: TRBJ2-7; V: TRBV20-1; size: few; DNA: TGCAGTGCTTCAACAAGGGGCTTTCCCTACGAGCAGTACTTC; CDR3: CSASTRGFPYEQYF
D: .; J: TRBJ2-2; V: TRBV6-1; size: .; DNA: TGTGCCAGCAGTAAAAGTTTTTTGGCGGTTGGCAGGGGATCGAACACCGGGGAGCTGTTTTTT; CDR3: CASSKSFLAVGRGSNTGELFF
D: TRBD1; J: TRBJ1-6; V: TRBV28; size: .; DNA: TGTGCCAGCAGTATCGACTTAGGGGGCGGTTCACCCCTCCACTTT; CDR3: CASSIDLGGGSPLHF
D: TRBD1; J: TRBJ1-5; V: TRBV20-1; size: .; DNA: TGCAGTGCTAGAGTACGGGACAGAATATATCAGCCCCAGCATTTT; CDR3: CSARVRDRIYQPQHF
D: .; J: TRBJ1-2; V: TRBV5-8; size: .; DNA: TGTGCCAGCAGATACGACGCACAACCTGCCTATGGCTACACCTTC; CDR3: CASRYDAQPAYGYTF
D: .; J: TRBJ2-5; V: TRBV7-2; size: few; DNA: TGTGCCAGCAGCTTTAGAGGGTGGGACCGAAAGGAGACCCAGTACTTC; CDR3: CASSFRGWDRKETQYF